These 21 T cell receptor beta chains share one sample of origin, sequenced in a study of T cell repertoires in cytomegalovirus infection. These receptors' targets are unknown. Using its own MiXCR run on the reads, TCRdb lists one record per CDR3 protein. Altogether fewer than 350,000 distinct CDR3 sequences are present, about 27% being singletons, with the ten largest covering 15% to 20%. The sequencing used cultured PBMCs, collected from culture after CMV antigen stimulation. The receptors here all came from a human donor in good health (CMV status not recorded). Some clones in this sample may be carry-over from other donors' samples.

This clonotype was found a few times. The CDR3 DNA sequence: TGTGCCTGGAGTATCCTACAGCTGAACACTGAAGCTTTCTTT. Its translation: CAWSILQLNTEAFF. This chain connects TRBV30 to TRBJ1-1; no reliable D call. CDR1 and CDR2 from the germline V gene are GTSNPN and SVGIG (reference sequence). V lost 2 bases and J 0 bases, leaving 10 bases between the germline ends. This CDR3 contains 14 residues.

The rearrangement joins TRBV11-2 to TRBJ2-7; no clear D gene. Trimming took 4 bases from V and 6 from J, leaving 7 bases between them. The germline V gene encodes CDR1 SGHAT and CDR2 FQNNGV. The CDR3 extends over 11 amino acids. This CDR3 is CASSSTLEQYF. CDR3 nucleotides: TGTGCCAGCAGCTCCACCCTCGAGCAGTACTTC.

The chain carries TRBV19 and TRBJ2-1; a possible D gene is TRBD2 (5 bases). This CDR3 is built from 12 residues. Trimming took 3 bases from V and 6 from J, leaving 6 bases between them. Germline V gene data show CDR1 as LNHDA and CDR2 as SQIVND (reference sequence). The CDR3 spells CASSMGSNEQFF. The CDR3 DNA is TGTGCCAGTAGTATGGGGAGCAATGAGCAGTTCTTC.

Only a few counts were recorded for this clonotype. The genes are TRBV4-1 and TRBJ1-4; TRBD1 agrees at 7 bases. V lost 3 bases, J lost 3 bases, and 16 bases stayed unmatched. There are 19 residues in the CDR3. Germline V gives CDR1 MGHRA, CDR2 YSYEKL. CDR3 amino acids: CASSHLRSGQISSNEKLFF. The CDR3 DNA reads TGCGCCAGCAGCCACCTACGATCGGGACAGATATCCTCTAATGAAAAACTGTTTTTT.

This clonotype was picked up many times. V gene TRBV7-6 combines with J gene TRBJ2-7, with TRBD1 matching 7 bases. Looked up from germline, CDR1 is SGHVS and CDR2 is FNYEAQ. There are 15 residues in the CDR3. V lost 2 bases to trimming and J lost 5 bases; unmatched junction nucleotides: 9. The CDR3 spells CASSLRQGIFDEQYF. CDR3 DNA: TGTGCCAGCAGCTTACGACAGGGTATTTTCGACGAGCAGTACTTC.

This clonotype was seen a handful of times. This rearrangement joins TRBV19 to TRBJ1-5; D may be TRBD1 (6 bases). V lost 0 bases, J lost 7 bases, and 19 bases lay in between. Germline V gene sequence: CDR1 LNHDA, CDR2 SQIVND (reference sequence). The CDR3 runs to 17 residues. For the CDR3, the DNA is TGTGCCAGTAGTATAGAGCGGGGTCAGGGGATAAACCAGCCCCAGCATTTT. It is translated as CASSIERGQGINQPQHF.

This CDR3 is CAISESMGGYNSPLHF. The CDR3 region has the DNA TGTGCCATCAGTGAGTCGATGGGGGGATATAATTCACCCCTCCACTTT. This rearrangement joins TRBV10-3 to TRBJ1-6; tentatively, D is TRBD1 (5 bases). The germline CDR1 and CDR2 sequences are ENHRY and SYGVKD. There are 16 residues in the CDR3. The V and J ends lost 0 bases and 4 bases respectively, with 10 bases between them.

This clonotype was found a few times. Here the CDR3 reads CASSLAEYPYEQYF. For the CDR3, the DNA is TGTGCCAGCAGTTTAGCCGAATACCCCTACGAGCAGTACTTC. This chain uses TRBV12-3 or TRBV12-4 with TRBJ2-7; D not resolved. The V end was cut by 0 bases, the J end by 2 bases, with 8 bases between. CDR3 length equals 14 residues.

This clonotype has a handful of counts. DNA of the CDR3: TGTGCCAGTACTCCACAGGGAAATCAGCCCCAGCATTTT. Translating gives CASTPQGNQPQHF. The chain links TRBV19 to TRBJ1-5; maybe TRBD1 (6 bases). Between the trimmed V and J ends, which lost 7 bases and 4 bases, there was a span of 11 bases. The CDR3 loop spans 13 amino acids. CDR1 is LNHDA, CDR2 SQIVND, per germline (reference sequence).

CDR3 nucleotides: TGTGCTAGTGGTTTGGATCTGACAGGGATGAACACTGAAGCTTTCTTT. This encodes CASGLDLTGMNTEAFF. The V call is TRBV12-5, the J call TRBJ1-1; TRBD1 aligns across 7 bases. Germline V gene data show CDR1 as LGHNT and CDR2 as FRNRAP. J gave up 0 bases and V 1 base, and 5 bases lay outside the gene matches. The CDR3 sequence is 16 residues long.

This chain's CDR3 is CASSFSSGGDNEQFF. The CDR3 nucleotides are TGTGCCAGCAGCTTTTCTAGCGGGGGAGACAATGAGCAGTTCTTC. V is TRBV7-4 and J is TRBJ2-1, with 10 bases lining up with TRBD2. Per the germline V gene, CDR1 is SGHVT and CDR2 is SQSDAQ. The CDR3 has 15 amino acids. Germline trimming cut 3 bases from V and 5 bases from J; bases unmatched to any gene: 4.

The chain uses TRBV19 and TRBJ1-5; TRBD1 might be the D (5 bases). Looked up from germline, CDR1 is LNHDA and CDR2 is SQIVND (reference sequence). V dropped 7 bases and J dropped 0 bases, with 13 bases sitting between them. This CDR3 is built from 15 residues. CDR3 loop: CASTSRGSSNQPQHF. CDR3 sequence (DNA): TGTGCCAGTACCTCAAGGGGCAGTAGCAATCAGCCCCAGCATTTT.

The rearrangement uses TRBV5-1 and TRBJ1-1; 7 bases are shared with TRBD1. The trim removed 3 bases at V and 5 bases at J, leaving 4 bases unmatched. Germline V gene data show CDR1 as SGHRS and CDR2 as YFSETQ. The CDR3 contains 13 residues. CDR3 nucleotide sequence: TGCGCCAGCAGCTGGGAGGGGGCGACTGAAGCTTTCTTT. Its protein is CASSWEGATEAFF.

This clonotype appeared many times. The chain has TRBV7-8 and TRBJ2-3; 10 bases are shared with TRBD2. CDR1 SGHVS and CDR2 FQNEAQ come from the germline V gene. Trimming cost V 2 bases and J 4 bases; bases outside gene matches: 6. CDR3 length equals 16 residues. CDR3 region: CASSLRTSGGADTQYF. The DNA for the CDR3 is TGTGCCAGCAGCTTACGGACTAGCGGAGGTGCAGATACGCAGTATTTT.

This clonotype has at least ten counts. This chain uses TRBV6-2 or TRBV6-3 with TRBJ2-7; D unresolved. The CDR3 runs 14 residues. V was clipped by 6 bases and J by 3 bases, with 15 bases between them. Germline CDR1 is MNHEY and CDR2 is SVGEGT. In DNA form, the CDR3 reads TGTGCCAGCAGCCCGCGGAGAGGCCTCTACGAGCAGTACTTC. As protein: CASSPRRGLYEQYF.

At least ten counts were recorded for this clonotype. The rearrangement uses TRBV14 and TRBJ2-2; D gene unclear. CDR3 length equals 14 residues. CDR1 SGHDN and CDR2 FVKESK come from the germline V gene. Trimming removed 5 bases at V and 6 bases at J, with 13 bases between. The CDR3 coding sequence is TGTGCCAGCAGCTGGACCCTCGGCGCCGGGGAGCTGTTTTTT. This codes for CASSWTLGAGELFF.

This clonotype has only a few counts. The rearrangement links TRBV5-5 to TRBJ2-3; 7 bases align to TRBD2. V dropped 2 bases and J dropped 2; count of bases not matched to a gene: 8. This CDR3 has 16 amino acids. Germline CDR1 SGHKS, CDR2 YYEKEE (reference sequence). The DNA of the CDR3 is TGTGCCAGCAGCTTCAGACTAGCCCTGGCCACAGATACGCAGTATTTT. Encoded protein: CASSFRLALATDTQYF.

This clonotype was detected a few times. The chain uses TRBV20-1 and TRBJ1-1; TRBD1 agrees at 9 bases. Trimming took 3 bases from V and 5 from J; bases not matched to a gene: 4. Per germline, CDR1 DFQATT and CDR2 SNEGSKA (reference sequence). The CDR3 contains 13 residues. The CDR3 nucleotides are TGCAGTGCTAGGATCGGACAGGGGACTGAAGCTTTCTTT. It yields the protein CSARIGQGTEAFF.

This clonotype was detected a few times. V gene TRBV2 combines with J gene TRBJ2-5; D not resolved. The CDR3 loop spans 10 amino acids. Germline CDR1 is SNHLY and CDR2 is FYNNEI. The V and J ends lost 8 bases and 5 bases respectively, with 6 bases between them. The chain's CDR3 is CASALETQYF. DNA for the CDR3: TGTGCCAGCGCCTTGGAGACCCAGTACTTC. The full variable domain, its missing parts supplied by reference TRBV2 and TRBJ2-5, is EPEVTQTPSHQVTQMGQEVILRCVPISNHLYFYWYRQILGQKVEFLVSFYNNEISEKSEIFDDQFSVERPDGSNFTLKIRSTKLEDSAMYFCASALETQYFGPGTRLLVL.

This clonotype was detected a few times. CDR3 in DNA: TGTGCCAGCAGCGCACAGGGGTTCAGAGAGACCCAGTACTTC. This codes for CASSAQGFRETQYF. The gene calls are TRBV9 and TRBJ2-5; 7 bases fit TRBD1. CDR1 is SGDLS, CDR2 YYNGEE, per germline. The CDR3 is made up of 14 amino acids. Germline trimming cut 3 bases from V and 4 bases from J; bases unmatched to any gene: 6.

In this sample, this clonotype turned up a few times. The chain recombines TRBV10-3 with TRBJ2-1; TRBD1 matches at 7 bases. This CDR3 is 15 amino acids long. Germline CDR1 ENHRY, CDR2 SYGVKD. V dropped 2 bases and J dropped 4; count of bases not matched to a gene: 5. The CDR3: CAISEDRAPYNEQFF. CDR3 coding DNA: TGTGCCATCAGTGAGGACAGGGCGCCTTACAATGAGCAGTTCTTC.